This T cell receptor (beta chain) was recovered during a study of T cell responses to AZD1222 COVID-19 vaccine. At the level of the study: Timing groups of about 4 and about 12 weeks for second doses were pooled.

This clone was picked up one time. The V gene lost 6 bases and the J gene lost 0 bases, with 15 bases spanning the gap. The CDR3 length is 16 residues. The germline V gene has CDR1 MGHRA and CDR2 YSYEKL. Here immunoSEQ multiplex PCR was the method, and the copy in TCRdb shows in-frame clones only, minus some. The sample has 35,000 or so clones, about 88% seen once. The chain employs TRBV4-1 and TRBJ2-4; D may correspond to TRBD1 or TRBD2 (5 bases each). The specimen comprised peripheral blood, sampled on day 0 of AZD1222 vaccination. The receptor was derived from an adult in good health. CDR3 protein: CASRLHEGLAKNIQYF. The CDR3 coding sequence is TGCGCCAGCAGGCTTCACGAGGGGCTAGCCAAAAACATTCAGTACTTC.